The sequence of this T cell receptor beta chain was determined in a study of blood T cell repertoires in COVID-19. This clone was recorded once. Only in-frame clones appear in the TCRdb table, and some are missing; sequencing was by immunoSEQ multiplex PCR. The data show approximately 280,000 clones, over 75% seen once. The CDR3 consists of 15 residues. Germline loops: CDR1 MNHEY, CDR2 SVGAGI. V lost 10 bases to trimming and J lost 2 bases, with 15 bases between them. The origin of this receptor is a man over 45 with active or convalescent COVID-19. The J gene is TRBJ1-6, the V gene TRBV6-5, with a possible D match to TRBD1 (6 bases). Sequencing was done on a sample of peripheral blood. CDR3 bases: TGTGCCACCGTCTGGGGGCAGACCTATAATTCACCCCTCCACTTT. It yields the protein CATVWGQTYNSPLHF.